A single sample gave rise to the 11 T cell receptor beta chains below, sequenced in a study of cytomegalovirus exposure and HLA in healthy donors. Produced via immunoSEQ multiplex PCR; TCRdb's table is partial and in-frame only. The sample gives 100,000 to 150,000 clones, approximately 86% of which show up once; about 4.1% is in the top ten. Sequences were obtained from PBMCs. The receptors come from a man in his late teens or twenties in good health and CMV-seropositive.

This clone was seen a single time. The V call is TRBV6-4, the J call TRBJ2-3, with a possible D match to TRBD1 (8 bases). CDR1 is MRHNA and CDR2 is SNTAGT in the germline V gene. The CDR3 sequence is 14 residues long. V was cut by 10 bases and J by 3 bases, with 17 bases left in between. The CDR3 nucleotides are TGTGCCACCTCAGACAGGGGAGGGACAGATACGCAGTATTTT. This codes for CATSDRGGTDTQYF.

The chain recombines TRBV19 with TRBJ1-5; D is ambiguous. Germline V lookup: CDR1 LNHDA, CDR2 SQIVND (reference sequence). The CDR3 is made up of 15 amino acids. The ends were cut back, 4 bases at V and 5 bases at J, with 15 bases in the middle. The CDR3 bases are TGTGCCAGTAGTACCAGCGTGATAATAGATCAGCCCCAGCATTTT. It encodes CASSTSVIIDQPQHF.

The chain has TRBV25-1 and TRBJ1-1, with 8 positions matching TRBD1. The V gene end was trimmed by 3 bases and the J gene end by 1 base; junction bases not matched to a gene: 4. This CDR3 spans 15 amino acids. The germline gives CDR1 MGHDK, CDR2 SYGVNS. CDR3 in amino acids: CASSDSGTGNTEAFF. Written as DNA, the CDR3 is TGTGCCAGCAGTGATTCCGGGACAGGGAACACTGAAGCTTTCTTT. Filled out from reference TRBV25-1 and TRBJ1-1, the complete variable domain reads EADIYQTPRYLVIGTGKKITLECSQTMGHDKMYWYQQDPGMELHLIHYSYGVNSTEKGDLSSESTVSRIRTEHFPLTLESARPSHTSQYLCASSDSGTGNTEAFFGQGTRLTVV.

V gene TRBV7-2 combines with J gene TRBJ1-1; D not resolved. The CDR3 length is 14 residues. CDR1 and CDR2 (germline): SGHTA, FQGNSA. V was trimmed by 2 bases and J by 3 bases, leaving 10 bases between them. CDR3 DNA: TGTGCCAGCAGCTTAATTCCGGGATACACTGAAGCTTTCTTT. Translation gives CASSLIPGYTEAFF.

V is TRBV4-1 and J is TRBJ2-5; D might be TRBD2 (6 bases). Germline CDR1 MGHRA, CDR2 YSYEKL. V was clipped by 4 bases and J by 9 bases, with 12 bases between them. The CDR3 contains 12 residues. CDR3 region: CASSRQEGPQYF. For the CDR3, the DNA is TGCGCCAGCAGCCGTCAGGAGGGGCCCCAGTACTTC.

The chain couples TRBV2 to TRBJ1-1, with D maybe TRBD1 (6 bases). The CDR3 runs to 14 residues. CDR1 SNHLY and CDR2 FYNNEI come from the germline V gene. V lost 6 bases, J lost 1 base, and 12 bases lay in between. The CDR3, as DNA: TGTGCCAGCAGCCCGGGACAAGCGAACACTGAAGCTTTCTTT. Translated: CASSPGQANTEAFF.

V and J are TRBV30 and TRBJ1-1, with D possibly being TRBD1 (5 bases). Germline lookup yields CDR1 GTSNPN and CDR2 SVGIG (reference sequence). Trimming took off 3 bases at V and 4 bases at J, with 12 bases between the two ends. The CDR3 consists of 13 residues. CDR3 sequence reads: CAWSIHGGTEAFF. CDR3 bases: TGTGCCTGGAGCATCCACGGGGGCACTGAAGCTTTCTTT.

This chain joins TRBV4-3 and TRBJ2-3; the match to TRBD2 covers 12 bases. V dropped 0 bases and J dropped 4; count of bases not matched to a gene: 8. The CDR3 is 18 amino acids. Germline assignment: CDR1 LGHNA and CDR2 YSLEER. CDR3 in DNA: TGCGCCAGCAGCCAAGACTTTTTGACTAGCGGGGGCTCAGATACGCAGTATTTT. This sequence encodes CASSQDFLTSGGSDTQYF.

The rearrangement uses TRBV18 and TRBJ1-5, with a possible D match to TRBD1 (6 bases). CDR3 length equals 15 residues. The germline gives CDR1 KGHSH, CDR2 LQKENI. V lost 5 bases and J 4 bases, leaving 15 bases between the germline ends. Written as DNA, the CDR3 is TGTGCCAGCTCAACCGCGACAGGATTTAATCAGCCCCAGCATTTT. Translation: CASSTATGFNQPQHF.

The J gene is TRBJ1-6, the V gene TRBV7-8; D not resolved. Germline V gives CDR1 SGHVS, CDR2 FQNEAQ. With 1 base removed from V and 5 bases from J, the gap between germline ends came to 15 bases. This CDR3 has 17 amino acids. CDR3 nucleotides: TGTGCCAGCAGCTTAGAGGCGAGAGGTTCGCATAATTCACCCCTCCACTTT. It codes for CASSLEARGSHNSPLHF.

The chain joins TRBV6-1 to TRBJ1-2; TRBD1 agrees at 8 bases. The CDR3 extends over 13 amino acids. The trim removed 3 bases at V and 4 bases at J, leaving 1 base unmatched. Looked up from germline, CDR1 is MNHNS and CDR2 is SASEGT. DNA for the CDR3: TGTGCCAGCAGTGAGCAGGGGGCCTATGGCTACACCTTC. Translating it yields CASSEQGAYGYTF.